A selection of T cell receptor beta chains follows, all from one sample in a study of OX40 agonist ivuxolimab in advanced cancers. TCRdb keeps only in-frame clones here, not all; method: immunoSEQ multiplex PCR. The data hold roughly 13,000 clones, with approximately 93% observed a single time. This material consisted of CD4+ or CD8+ T cells sorted from blood, taken in a trial of the OX40 agonist ivuxolimab. These receptors were obtained from an adult with an advanced solid tumor such as melanoma, head and neck, liver or kidney cancer. The conserved cysteine and the conserved F or W are not part of the CDR3 here.

TRBV6-5	TRBJ1-1	ASSYGRDMNTEAF
TRBV6-1	TRBJ2-2	ASSDGLNRLAANTGELF
TRBV28	TRBJ2-1	ASTGGLTPYNEQF
TRBV6-5	TRBJ1-5	ASSYGGQGQPQH
TRBV27	TRBJ1-1	ASSYPGTGITEAF
TRBV10-3	TRBJ2-2	AIRPGAGIGELF
TRBV4-1	TRBJ2-7	ASSQGTGSSYEQY
TRBV27	TRBJ1-1	ASSLAGVTEAF
TRBV5-1	TRBJ1-1	ASSPTQGLDTEAF
TRBV9	TRBJ1-1	ASSRGMETEAF
TRBV27	TRBJ2-7	ASSFSNSYEQY
TRBV2	TRBJ2-7	ASSLIRGSAEQY
TRBV28	TRBJ2-5	ASSPGRVNVFETQY
TRBV4-3	TRBJ2-3	ASSQDSAGVDTQY
TRBV14	TRBJ2-1	ASGPWGTSVGEQF
TRBV5-1	TRBJ2-7	ASSPWPGRGRLEQY
TRBV18	TRBJ2-5	ASSPPGAGETQY
TRBV7-9	TRBJ1-2	ASSLDSSNYGYT
TRBV19	TRBJ2-7	ASSIVGTSVDEQY
TRBV9	TRBJ2-3	ASSATGGAPTDTQY
TRBV7-8	TRBJ2-7	ASRGGSYEQY
TRBV11-2	.	ASSSFSPHLTGQHEQY
TRBV7-3	TRBJ1-1	ASSWGYGTEAF
TRBV6-1	TRBJ1-1	ASSEVAGLIGNTEAF
TRBV19	TRBJ1-1	ASSYWGDTEAF
TRBV7-6	TRBJ2-5	ASSLFSGGTIKETQY
TRBV27	TRBJ2-5	ASNTLGEKTQY
TRBV9	TRBJ1-1	ASSVGMNTEAF
TRBV19	TRBJ2-7	ASSIGQSSYEQY
TRBV21-1	TRBJ2-5	ASTHRADAMYQETQY
TRBV28	TRBJ1-2	ASSLGQGGSNYGYT
TRBV5-4	TRBJ1-2	ASSLLGTGNYGYT
TRBV11-2	TRBJ2-7	ASSLGRLAGGEQY
TRBV2	TRBJ2-3	ASSDLGGAGGYTDTQY
TRBV6-5	TRBJ1-1	ASSYIAGTEAF
TRBV4-3	TRBJ2-1	ASSRQVSYNEQF
TRBV9	TRBJ2-7	ASSLGLAGSDEQY
TRBV4-3	TRBJ2-3	ASSPPNTDTQY
TRBV27	TRBJ2-1	ASSVAAGGPSEQF
TRBV30	TRBJ2-3	AWSTTDTQY
TRBV28	TRBJ2-1	ASSSEQGKFNEQF
TRBV11-2	TRBJ1-4	ASSLVGSGEKLF
TRBV11-2	TRBJ1-1	ASTEGKVTEAF
TRBV27	TRBJ1-2	ASSLSGGLTNYGYT
TRBV19	TRBJ1-1	ATLPRGIVNTEAF
TRBV7-6	TRBJ1-4	ASSPNRNEKLF
TRBV4-2	TRBJ1-1	ASSQESGTVLNTEAF
TRBV5-6	TRBJ2-1	ASSHSGEQF
TRBV9	TRBJ2-7	ASSVSGGTYEQY
TRBV10-3	TRBJ2-7	AIRPTGMDEQY
TRBV6-6	TRBJ2-3	ASSPWERDSTDTQY
TRBV9	TRBJ2-7	ASSRGSYEQY
TRBV2	TRBJ1-5	ASSTRGIPGMGQPQH
TRBV13	TRBJ2-2	ASSPAAGELF
TRBV11-2	TRBJ2-3	ASSLDPSKEAA
TRBV7-9	TRBJ2-6	ASSLGSGANVLT
TRBV2	TRBJ1-5	ASSKGQGTNQPQH
TRBV27	TRBJ1-2	ASTHVRDAGFVGYGYT
TRBV19	TRBJ1-1	ASMVIPGTEAF
TRBV7-9	TRBJ2-7	ASSLTGGRFYEQY